Below, one TCR beta chain is given with its context. The antigen remains unidentified. These data originate in a study of T cells in Graves' hyperthyroidism and ophthalmopathy. Pregnant or lactating patients were excluded, as were those with uncontrolled infection or other autoimmune disease. What was amplified from RNA transcripts were TCR beta CDR3 regions. Initially, a first-round RT-PCR of the TCR CDR3 employed the HTBI primer set. TCRdb re-called the multiplex PCR reads through MiXCR, storing one row per CDR3 protein. The sample comprises some 300,000 distinct CDR3 sequences, about 14% of which are singletons, and roughly 8.5% rests with the top ten. Study conclusions and caveats: Expanded thyroid clonotypes (above 0.001) were mostly also found in blood.

V lost 7 bases and J lost 0, with 10 bases in between. Germline loops: CDR1 KGHDR, CDR2 SFDVKD. This CDR3 is built from 14 residues. The sequencing sample was made of blood. The sequence came from a woman in her thirties with Graves' hyperthyroidism that later progressed to Graves' ophthalmopathy. The chain links TRBV24-1 to TRBJ2-3; perhaps D is TRBD1 or TRBD2 (5 bases each). CDR3 region: CATSRDPSTDTQYF. The CDR3 DNA reads as TGTGCCACCAGCCGGGACCCAAGCACAGATACGCAGTATTTT.